This is a list of T cell receptor beta chains from one sample in a study of blood T cells in healthy people across ages. TCRdb ran MiXCR on the 5' RACE reads and lists one entry per CDR3 protein. The sample lists hundreds of thousands of distinct CDR3 sequences, approximately 50% occurring once. The material sequenced was blood. The receptors were sampled from a woman aged 55-69 years in good health. Each CDR3 is given with its conserved first and last residue. A D gene is named only where the DNA matches it firmly. Size is omitted from some rows. Given values are once, few, many or a class for expanded clones.

V gene: TRBV27; clone size: .; J gene: TRBJ1-2; D gene: TRBD1; CDR3 DNA: TGTGCCAGCAGTATGAGGACAGGGGGCGGCTACACCTTC; CDR3 protein: CASSMRTGGGYTF
V gene: TRBV2; clone size: .; J gene: TRBJ1-4; D gene: .; CDR3 DNA: TGTGCCAGCAGTGAAGCCGGCCGGAGAGGAAAGCTGTTTTTT; CDR3 protein: CASSEAGRRGKLFF
V gene: TRBV7-9; clone size: .; J gene: TRBJ1-1; D gene: TRBD1; CDR3 DNA: TGTGCCAGCCCCTCGGCGGGACAGGGAAAATGGACTGAAGCTTTCTTT; CDR3 protein: CASPSAGQGKWTEAFF
V gene: TRBV18; clone size: .; J gene: TRBJ1-5; D gene: .; CDR3 DNA: TGTGCCAGCTCACCACCGGGGAGATCGGGCAATCAGCCCCAGCATTTT; CDR3 protein: CASSPPGRSGNQPQHF
V gene: TRBV9; clone size: .; J gene: TRBJ2-7; D gene: .; CDR3 DNA: TGTGCCAGCAGCGTGGAGGGATACAATGAGCAGTACTTC; CDR3 protein: CASSVEGYNEQYF
V gene: TRBV20-1; clone size: once; J gene: TRBJ2-5; D gene: .; CDR3 DNA: TGCAGTGCCCCTCCGGGAGATCAAGAGACCCAGTACTTC; CDR3 protein: CSAPPGDQETQYF
V gene: TRBV6-5; clone size: .; J gene: TRBJ2-3; D gene: .; CDR3 DNA: TGTGCCACCATAACGGGAGCCCAGGGGCGTCAGTATTTT; CDR3 protein: CATITGAQGRQYF
V gene: TRBV3-1; clone size: .; J gene: TRBJ2-1; D gene: TRBD2; CDR3 DNA: TGTGCCAGCAGCCAACCCGAGCGGGAAGATCGGGAGCAGTTCTTC; CDR3 protein: CASSQPEREDREQFF
V gene: TRBV28; clone size: .; J gene: TRBJ2-5; D gene: .; CDR3 DNA: TGTGCCTGCGGAACCAGCAAAGAGACCCAGTACTTC; CDR3 protein: CACGTSKETQYF
V gene: TRBV5-1; clone size: .; J gene: TRBJ1-2; D gene: .; CDR3 DNA: TGCGCCAGCAGCTTGAGGCCGGGGGCGGACTATGGCTACACCTTC; CDR3 protein: CASSLRPGADYGYTF
V gene: TRBV10-3; clone size: .; J gene: TRBJ2-3; D gene: .; CDR3 DNA: TGTGCCATCAGGGGGTCGGCGACAGATACGCAGTATTTT; CDR3 protein: CAIRGSATDTQYF
V gene: TRBV27; clone size: .; J gene: TRBJ2-6; D gene: TRBD1; CDR3 DNA: TGTGCCAGCAGTTTGATGGGACAGGGGGCGACTGGGGCCAACGTCCTGACTTTC; CDR3 protein: CASSLMGQGATGANVLTF
V gene: TRBV4-2; clone size: .; J gene: TRBJ2-7; D gene: .; CDR3 DNA: TGTGCCAGCAGCCCCCAGGGACAATTAGCTTACGAGCAGTACTTC; CDR3 protein: CASSPQGQLAYEQYF
V gene: TRBV20-1; clone size: few; J gene: TRBJ2-7; D gene: TRBD1; CDR3 DNA: TGCAGTGCTGGAGGGGAGAAAACAGGGACAGGTTTCGAGCAGTACTTC; CDR3 protein: CSAGGEKTGTGFEQYF
V gene: TRBV20-1; clone size: few; J gene: TRBJ2-3; D gene: TRBD2; CDR3 DNA: TGCAGTGCCCGCCCCACTAGCGGGATCAGAGATACGCAGTATTTT; CDR3 protein: CSARPTSGIRDTQYF
V gene: TRBV29-1; clone size: few; J gene: TRBJ2-3; D gene: .; CDR3 DNA: TGCAGCGTTGAAGATACGGATACGCAGTATTTT; CDR3 protein: CSVEDTDTQYF
V gene: TRBV20-1; clone size: .; J gene: TRBJ2-5; D gene: .; CDR3 DNA: TGCAGTGCTAGAAGGCCGGGAGCAGAGACCCAGTACTTC; CDR3 protein: CSARRPGAETQYF
V gene: TRBV6-5; clone size: .; J gene: TRBJ2-2; D gene: .; CDR3 DNA: TGTGCCAGCAAGTCCAGGGAGACCGGGACCGCCGGGGAGCTGTTTTTT; CDR3 protein: CASKSRETGTAGELFF
V gene: TRBV5-1; clone size: .; J gene: TRBJ2-7; D gene: .; CDR3 DNA: TGCGCCAGCAGCTTGGTAGACCTTCACTCCTACGAGCAGTACTTC; CDR3 protein: CASSLVDLHSYEQYF
V gene: TRBV20-1; clone size: .; J gene: TRBJ1-1; D gene: TRBD1; CDR3 DNA: TGCAGTGCTATGACAGGGGGGGGGAACACTGAAGCTTTCTTT; CDR3 protein: CSAMTGGGNTEAFF
V gene: TRBV11-2; clone size: .; J gene: TRBJ2-5; D gene: TRBD2; CDR3 DNA: TGTGCCAGCACGGATCCGGGACTAGAGTTAGAGACCCAGTACTTC; CDR3 protein: CASTDPGLELETQYF
V gene: TRBV12-3/TRBV12-4; clone size: .; J gene: TRBJ2-7; D gene: .; CDR3 DNA: TGTGCCAGCAGCTTGGAGCCAGCCTACGAGCAGTACTTC; CDR3 protein: CASSLEPAYEQYF
V gene: TRBV6-5; clone size: .; J gene: TRBJ2-1; D gene: .; CDR3 DNA: TGTGCCAGCAGAAGCGGCAATGAGCAGTTCTTC; CDR3 protein: CASRSGNEQFF
V gene: TRBV20-1; clone size: few; J gene: TRBJ1-2; D gene: .; CDR3 DNA: TGCAGTGCTAGGGGTATTGACAGTAGTAACTATGGCTACACCTTC; CDR3 protein: CSARGIDSSNYGYTF
V gene: TRBV10-3; clone size: many; J gene: TRBJ2-1; D gene: TRBD2; CDR3 DNA: TGTGCCATCAGTGATGGCGGGAGCTCCTACAATGAGCAGTTCTTC; CDR3 protein: CAISDGGSSYNEQFF
V gene: TRBV3-1; clone size: many; J gene: TRBJ1-1; D gene: TRBD1; CDR3 DNA: TGTGCCAGCAGCCACGTCTGGACAGGGAGTAGAGGTGACACTGAAGCTTTCTTT; CDR3 protein: CASSHVWTGSRGDTEAFF